The rows below give T cell receptor beta chains drawn from one sample of a study of cytomegalovirus exposure and HLA in healthy donors. Here immunoSEQ multiplex PCR was the method, and the copy in TCRdb shows in-frame clones only, minus some. Found here are tens of thousands of clones, 64% of them singletons; the top ten hold about 2.5%. The sample comprised PBMCs. The receptor set was obtained from a human donor in good health. CDR3s include the opening cysteine and the closing phenylalanine or tryptophan. The D gene is left open where the match is weak. A row's size may be missing; if present it is once, few, many or a size class.

abundance	v_gene	d_gene	j_gene	CDR3nt	CDR3aa
NA	TRBV27	NA	TRBJ1-1	TGTGCCAGCAGTTTATCGTGGGGAGGGACTGAAGCTTTCTTT	CASSLSWGGTEAFF
NA	TRBV5-1	NA	TRBJ2-2	TGCGCCAGCAGCCTCGGACATGTGGCCGGGGAGCTGTTTTTT	CASSLGHVAGELFF
once	TRBV7-9	TRBD2	TRBJ2-7	TGTGCCAGCAGCTTAGTAGTTGGGCCTAGCGGGGTGAAATCCTACGAGCAGTACTTC	CASSLVVGPSGVKSYEQYF
NA	TRBV25-1	NA	TRBJ2-1	TGTGCCAGCAGTGATCGGGGCAGGGGGGATGAGCAGTTCTTC	CASSDRGRGDEQFF
few	TRBV19	NA	TRBJ2-3	TGTGCCAGTAGTATCCAGGGGTTTGGCACAGATACGCAGTATTTT	CASSIQGFGTDTQYF
NA	TRBV7-8	TRBD1	TRBJ2-7	TGTGCCAGCAGCTTAGGGGACAGGGAGTCCTACGAGCAGTACTTC	CASSLGDRESYEQYF
NA	TRBV9	NA	TRBJ1-2	TGTGCCAGCAGCGTAGTCGGGGGCTATGGCTACACCTTC	CASSVVGGYGYTF
few	TRBV28	NA	TRBJ1-2	TGTGCCAGCAGTTCCCCCCAGGGAATTGGCTATGGCTACACCTTC	CASSSPQGIGYGYTF
NA	TRBV2	NA	TRBJ2-5	TGTGCCAGCAGTGAATTTGTCAGTAGGGGGACCCAGTACTTC	CASSEFVSRGTQYF
NA	TRBV5-1	TRBD1	TRBJ1-5	TGCGCCAGCAGCTTGGGGGACAGAGACAATCAGCCCCAGCATTTT	CASSLGDRDNQPQHF
NA	TRBV9	NA	TRBJ1-1	TGTGCCAGCAGCGTAGGCCAGGGGATAGTAACAGAAGCTTTCTTT	CASSVGQGIVTEAFF
NA	TRBV5-6	TRBD1	TRBJ1-6	TGTGCCAGCTCGGGACAGTATAATTCACCCCTCCACTTT	CASSGQYNSPLHF
NA	TRBV7-9	TRBD2	TRBJ2-3	TGTGCCAGCAGCCTTGGGACTAACACAGATACGCAGTATTTT	CASSLGTNTDTQYF
NA	TRBV10-3	NA	TRBJ1-6	TGTGCCATCAGTGCCGGTTCACAGAATTCACCCCTCCACTTT	CAISAGSQNSPLHF
NA	TRBV5-6	TRBD2	TRBJ2-4	TGTGCCAGCAGCTTGGTGGGGGGGTCCATTCAGTACTTC	CASSLVGGSIQYF
NA	TRBV19	TRBD1	TRBJ2-2	TGTGCCAGTTCCGGGACAGGGGGCATCGGGGAGCTGTTTTTT	CASSGTGGIGELFF
NA	TRBV5-6	NA	TRBJ2-7	TGTGCCAGCAGCTTGGTAGGGGGTTGGGACGAGCAGTACTTC	CASSLVGGWDEQYF
NA	TRBV5-4	NA	TRBJ1-3	TGTGCCAGCAGCCCCGGGGGGAGCTCTGGAAACACCATATATTTT	CASSPGGSSGNTIYF
NA	TRBV11-1	NA	TRBJ1-3	TGTGCCAGCGGAGCGTCCTCTGGAAACACCATATATTTT	CASGASSGNTIYF
few	TRBV6-1	TRBD1	TRBJ2-3	TGTGCCAGCTTCCGGGACAGCTTTTCAGATACGCAGTATTTT	CASFRDSFSDTQYF
NA	TRBV7-9	NA	TRBJ1-5	TGTGCCAGCAGAGCCCAGGGAAGCAATCAGCCCCAGCATTTT	CASRAQGSNQPQHF
NA	TRBV5-4	NA	TRBJ1-4	TGTGCCAGCAGCTTGGAGGCGGGCGGGGAAAAACTGTTTTTT	CASSLEAGGEKLFF
NA	TRBV5-4	TRBD1	TRBJ1-2	TGTGCCAGCAGCTCTGGGACAGGGCCTTATGGCTACACCTTC	CASSSGTGPYGYTF
NA	TRBV7-9	TRBD2	TRBJ2-1	TGTGCCAGCAGCTTATCCCTAGCGGGATCCTACAATGAGCAGTTCTTC	CASSLSLAGSYNEQFF
few	TRBV7-9	TRBD1	TRBJ1-2	TGTGCCAGCAGCCCCGTCCCCGGACAGGCCCCCTATGGCTACACCTTC	CASSPVPGQAPYGYTF
NA	TRBV7-2	TRBD2	TRBJ2-7	TGTGCCAGCAGCCAACGACTAGCGGGGCGGTCCTACGAGCAGTACTTC	CASSQRLAGRSYEQYF
NA	TRBV5-1	TRBD1	TRBJ1-4	TGCGCCAGCAGGAGGGACAGGGAAAAACTGTTTTTT	CASRRDREKLFF
NA	TRBV18	TRBD1	TRBJ2-7	TGTGCCAGCTCACCACCGCCCGGACAGGGAACCTACGAGCAGTACTTC	CASSPPPGQGTYEQYF
NA	TRBV10-3	NA	TRBJ1-5	TGTGCCATCAGTGATCAAGGGGATCAGCCCCAGCATTTT	CAISDQGDQPQHF
NA	TRBV7-2	TRBD2	TRBJ2-5	TGTGCCAGCAGCTTAGGGGCAGCGGGGGTACCTTGGTGGGAGACCCAGTACTTC	CASSLGAAGVPWWETQYF
once	TRBV6-5	NA	TRBJ1-5	TGTGCCAGCAGTTACTCGTCCCTTGATCAGCCCCAGCATTTT	CASSYSSLDQPQHF
NA	TRBV27	NA	TRBJ2-7	TGTGCCAGCAGTTTGCAACTAAATACCTACGAGCAGTACTTC	CASSLQLNTYEQYF
NA	TRBV7-2	TRBD2	TRBJ2-3	TGTGCCAGCAGCTTAGGCGGGGGGGCCGCGTCAGATACGCAGTATTTT	CASSLGGGAASDTQYF
NA	TRBV9	NA	TRBJ1-2	TGTGCCTCCGCGCCGCGGGGGGACTATGGCTACACCTTC	CASAPRGDYGYTF
NA	TRBV19	NA	TRBJ1-4	TGTGCCAGTAGTCTCCGTGAAAAACTGTTTTTT	CASSLREKLFF
NA	TRBV5-5	TRBD1	TRBJ2-3	TGTGCCAGCAGCTCAAGACAGGGGGGAGCAGATACGCAGTATTTT	CASSSRQGGADTQYF
NA	TRBV19	TRBD2	TRBJ2-2	TGTGCCAGTAGTACGAGTGGACTAGCGGGTCGCACCGGGGAGCTGTTTTTT	CASSTSGLAGRTGELFF
NA	TRBV5-1	NA	TRBJ2-5	TGCGCCAGCAGCCCAATAAAAGGGACTGATTACCAAGAGACCCAGTACTTC	CASSPIKGTDYQETQYF
few	TRBV2	NA	TRBJ2-3	TGTGCCAGCGTACCGGGGTTTACAGATACGCAGTATTTT	CASVPGFTDTQYF
NA	TRBV5-6	NA	TRBJ2-3	TGTGCCAGCAGCCTCGGGTCAACAGATACGCAGTATTTT	CASSLGSTDTQYF
NA	TRBV5-1	TRBD2	TRBJ2-7	TGCGCCAGCAGCTCCAACCCTAGCGGGGGCTACGAGCAGTACTTC	CASSSNPSGGYEQYF
NA	TRBV7-3	NA	TRBJ2-1	TGTGCCAGCAGCTTAGGGACACAGTACAATGAGCAGTTCTTC	CASSLGTQYNEQFF
NA	TRBV19	NA	TRBJ2-3	TGTGCCAGTAGTGGCCTTGGGAGTCCCACAGATACGCAGTATTTT	CASSGLGSPTDTQYF
few	TRBV7-9	NA	TRBJ1-2	TGTGCCAGCAGCCCACGACAGGAGAACTATGGCTACACCTTC	CASSPRQENYGYTF
few	TRBV5-1	TRBD1	TRBJ1-1	TGCGCCAGCAGCTTGGACGGACAGGGGAACACTGAAGCTTTCTTT	CASSLDGQGNTEAFF
NA	TRBV5-4	TRBD2	TRBJ2-7	TGTGCCAGCAGCCAAGCGGGGGGGCAGTTCGAGCAGTACTTC	CASSQAGGQFEQYF
few	TRBV9	NA	TRBJ2-3	TGTGCCAGCAGCGTAGGTGGCAGGAGCACAGATACGCAGTATTTT	CASSVGGRSTDTQYF
NA	TRBV19	NA	TRBJ2-1	TGTGCCAGTAGGGCGACTGGCTCCTACAATGAGCAGTTCTTC	CASRATGSYNEQFF
few	TRBV7-6	TRBD1	TRBJ1-3	TGTGCCAGCAGCCCTTGGACAGGTTTACGCTCTGGAAACACCATATATTTT	CASSPWTGLRSGNTIYF
NA	TRBV30	TRBD1	TRBJ1-5	TGTGCCTGGAACTGGGCAGGGGGCGGTCAGCCCCAGCATTTT	CAWNWAGGGQPQHF
NA	TRBV9	TRBD2	TRBJ2-1	TGTGCCAGCAGCGTTGGGGCTAGCGGGAATGAGCAGTTCTTC	CASSVGASGNEQFF
NA	TRBV7-2	TRBD2	TRBJ2-1	TGTGCCAGCAGCTTAGACAGCGGGGGCGTGGATGAGCAGTTCTTC	CASSLDSGGVDEQFF